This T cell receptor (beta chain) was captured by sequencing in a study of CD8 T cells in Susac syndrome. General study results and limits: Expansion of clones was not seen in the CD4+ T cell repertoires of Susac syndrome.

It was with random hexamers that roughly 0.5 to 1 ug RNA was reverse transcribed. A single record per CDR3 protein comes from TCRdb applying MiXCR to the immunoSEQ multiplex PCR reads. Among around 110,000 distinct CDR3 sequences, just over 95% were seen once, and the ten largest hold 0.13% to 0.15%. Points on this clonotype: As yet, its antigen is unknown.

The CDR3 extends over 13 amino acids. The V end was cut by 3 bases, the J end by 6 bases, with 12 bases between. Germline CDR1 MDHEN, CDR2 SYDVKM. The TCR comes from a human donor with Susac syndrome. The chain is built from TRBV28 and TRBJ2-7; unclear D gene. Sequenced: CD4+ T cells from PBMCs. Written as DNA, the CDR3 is TGTGCCAGCAGTTTGGGCTTCCCGGGCGAGCAGTACTTC. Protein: CASSLGFPGEQYF.